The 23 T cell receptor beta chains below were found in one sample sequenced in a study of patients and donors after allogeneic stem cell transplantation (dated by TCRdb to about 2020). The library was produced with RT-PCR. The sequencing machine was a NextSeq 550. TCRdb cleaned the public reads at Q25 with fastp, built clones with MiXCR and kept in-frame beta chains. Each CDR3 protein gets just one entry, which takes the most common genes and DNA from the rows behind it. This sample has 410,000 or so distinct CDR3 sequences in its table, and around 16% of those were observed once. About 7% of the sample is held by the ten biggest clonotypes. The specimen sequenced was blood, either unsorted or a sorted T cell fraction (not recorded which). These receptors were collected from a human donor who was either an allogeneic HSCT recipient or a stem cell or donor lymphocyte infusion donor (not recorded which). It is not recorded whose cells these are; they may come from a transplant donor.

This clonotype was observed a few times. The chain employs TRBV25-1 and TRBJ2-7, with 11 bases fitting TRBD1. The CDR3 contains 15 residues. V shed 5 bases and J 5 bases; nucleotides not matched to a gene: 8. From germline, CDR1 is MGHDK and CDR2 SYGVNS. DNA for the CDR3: TGTGCCAGCAGTCCACCCGGGACAGGGGGAAACGAGCAGTACTTC. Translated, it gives CASSPPGTGGNEQYF.

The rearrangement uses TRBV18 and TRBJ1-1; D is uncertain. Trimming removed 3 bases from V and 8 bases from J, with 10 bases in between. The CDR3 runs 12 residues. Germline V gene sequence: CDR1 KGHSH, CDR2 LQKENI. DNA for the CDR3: TGTGCCAGCTCACCTCAGCACATCGAAGCTTTCTTT. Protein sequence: CASSPQHIEAFF.

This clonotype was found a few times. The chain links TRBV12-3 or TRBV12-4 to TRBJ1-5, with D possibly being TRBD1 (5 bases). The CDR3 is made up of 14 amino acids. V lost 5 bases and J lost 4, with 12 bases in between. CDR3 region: CASSPTGTNQPQHF. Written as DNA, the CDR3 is TGTGCCAGCAGTCCCACAGGAACGAATCAGCCCCAGCATTTT.

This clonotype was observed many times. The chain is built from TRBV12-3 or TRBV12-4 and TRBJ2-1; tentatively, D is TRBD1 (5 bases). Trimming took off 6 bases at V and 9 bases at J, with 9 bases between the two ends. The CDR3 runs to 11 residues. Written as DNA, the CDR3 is TGTGCCAGCAGCCGTCAGGGTGAGCAGTTCTTC. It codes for CASSRQGEQFF.

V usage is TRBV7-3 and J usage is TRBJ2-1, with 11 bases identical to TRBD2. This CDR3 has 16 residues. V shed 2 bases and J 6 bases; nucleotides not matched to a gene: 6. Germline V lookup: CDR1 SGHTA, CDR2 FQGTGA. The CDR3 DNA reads TGTGCCAGCAGCTTAGGGGGACTAGCGGTTGGCAATGAGCAGTTCTTC. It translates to CASSLGGLAVGNEQFF. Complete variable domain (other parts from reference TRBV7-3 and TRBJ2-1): GAGVSQTPSNKVTEKGKYVELRCDPISGHTALYWYRQSLGQGPEFLIYFQGTGAADDSGLPNDRFFAVRPEGSVSTLKIQRTERGDSAVYLCASSLGGLAVGNEQFFGPGTRLTVL.

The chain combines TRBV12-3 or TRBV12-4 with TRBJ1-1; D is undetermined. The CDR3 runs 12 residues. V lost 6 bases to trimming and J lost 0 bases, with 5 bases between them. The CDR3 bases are TGTGCCAGCAGATTGATGAACACTGAAGCTTTCTTT. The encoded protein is CASRLMNTEAFF.

CDR3 nucleotide sequence: TGTGCCAGCAGCCCGACGTACAGGGGGACTGAAGCTTTCTTT. Its translation: CASSPTYRGTEAFF. V gene TRBV5-6 combines with J gene TRBJ1-1, with 8 bases fitting TRBD1. Germline CDR1 is SGHDT and CDR2 is YYEEEE. This CDR3 has 14 amino acids. V was clipped by 4 bases and J by 5 bases; unmatched bases: 7.

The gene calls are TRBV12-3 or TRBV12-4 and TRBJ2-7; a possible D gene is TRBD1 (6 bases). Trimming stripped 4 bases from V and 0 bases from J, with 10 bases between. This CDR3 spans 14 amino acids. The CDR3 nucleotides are TGTGCCAGCAGTTCCCAGGACAGCTCCTACGAGCAGTACTTC. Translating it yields CASSSQDSSYEQYF.

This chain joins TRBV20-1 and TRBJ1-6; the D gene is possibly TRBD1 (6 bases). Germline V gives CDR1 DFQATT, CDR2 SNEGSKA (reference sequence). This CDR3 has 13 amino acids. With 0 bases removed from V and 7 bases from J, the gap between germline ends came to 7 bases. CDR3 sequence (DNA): TGCAGTGCTAGAGATCAGGGGAATTCACCCCTCCACTTT. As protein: CSARDQGNSPLHF.

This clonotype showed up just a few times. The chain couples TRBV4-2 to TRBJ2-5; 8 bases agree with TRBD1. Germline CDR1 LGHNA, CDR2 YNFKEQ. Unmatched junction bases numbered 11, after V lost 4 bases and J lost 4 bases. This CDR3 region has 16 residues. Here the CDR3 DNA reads TGTGCCAGCAGCCGGGCAGGGGGCAATCAACGAGAGACCCAGTACTTC. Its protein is CASSRAGGNQRETQYF.

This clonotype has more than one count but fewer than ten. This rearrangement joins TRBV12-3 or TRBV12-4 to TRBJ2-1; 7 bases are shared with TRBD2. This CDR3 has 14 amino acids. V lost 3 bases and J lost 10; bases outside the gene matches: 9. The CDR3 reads CASSLAGGTGEQFF. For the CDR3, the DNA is TGTGCCAGCAGTTTGGCCGGGGGGACGGGCGAGCAGTTCTTC.

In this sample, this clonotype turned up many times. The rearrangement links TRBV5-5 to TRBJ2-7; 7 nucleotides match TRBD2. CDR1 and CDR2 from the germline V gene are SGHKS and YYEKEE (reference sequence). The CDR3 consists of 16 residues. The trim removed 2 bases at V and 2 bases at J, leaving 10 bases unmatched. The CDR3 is CASSLAPPGLTYEQYF. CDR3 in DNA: TGTGCCAGCAGCTTAGCGCCACCGGGACTAACCTACGAGCAGTACTTC.

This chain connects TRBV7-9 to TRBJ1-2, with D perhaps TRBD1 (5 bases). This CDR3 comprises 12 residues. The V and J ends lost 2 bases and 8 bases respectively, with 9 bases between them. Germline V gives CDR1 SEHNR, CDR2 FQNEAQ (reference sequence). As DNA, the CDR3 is TGTGCCAGCAGCTTAAGAGGGGAAGGCTACACCTTC. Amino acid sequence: CASSLRGEGYTF.

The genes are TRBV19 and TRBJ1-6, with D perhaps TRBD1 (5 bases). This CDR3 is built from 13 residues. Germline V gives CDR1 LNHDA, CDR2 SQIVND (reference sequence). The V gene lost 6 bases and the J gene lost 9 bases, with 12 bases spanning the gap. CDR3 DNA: TGTGCCAGTAGATCCCCCGGGGCTTCACCCCTCCACTTT. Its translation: CASRSPGASPLHF.

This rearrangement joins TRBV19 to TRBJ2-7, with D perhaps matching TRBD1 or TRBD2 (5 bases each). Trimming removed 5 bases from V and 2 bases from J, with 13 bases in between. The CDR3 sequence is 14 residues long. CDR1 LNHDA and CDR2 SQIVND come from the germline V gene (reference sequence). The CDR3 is CASSFGTFAYEQYF. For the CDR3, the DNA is TGTGCCAGTAGTTTCGGGACCTTCGCCTACGAGCAGTACTTC.

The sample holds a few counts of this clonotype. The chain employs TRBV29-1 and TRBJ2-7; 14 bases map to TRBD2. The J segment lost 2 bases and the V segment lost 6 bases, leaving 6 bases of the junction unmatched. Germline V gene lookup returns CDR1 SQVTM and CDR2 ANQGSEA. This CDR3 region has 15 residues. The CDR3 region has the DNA TGCAGCGTAGATGGACTAGCGGGAGGAACCTACGAGCAGTACTTC. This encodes CSVDGLAGGTYEQYF.

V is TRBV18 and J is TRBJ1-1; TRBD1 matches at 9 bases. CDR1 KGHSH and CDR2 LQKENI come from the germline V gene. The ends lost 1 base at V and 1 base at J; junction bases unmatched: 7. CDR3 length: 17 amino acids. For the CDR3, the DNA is TGTGCCAGCTCACCACAATACAGGGGGCGGTGGAACACTGAAGCTTTCTTT. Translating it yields CASSPQYRGRWNTEAFF. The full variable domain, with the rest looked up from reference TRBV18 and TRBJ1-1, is NAGVMQNPRHLVRRRGQEARLRCSPMKGHSHVYWYRQLPEEGLKFMVYLQKENIIDESGMPKERFSAEFPKEGPSILRIQQVVRGDSAAYFCASSPQYRGRWNTEAFFGQGTRLTVV.

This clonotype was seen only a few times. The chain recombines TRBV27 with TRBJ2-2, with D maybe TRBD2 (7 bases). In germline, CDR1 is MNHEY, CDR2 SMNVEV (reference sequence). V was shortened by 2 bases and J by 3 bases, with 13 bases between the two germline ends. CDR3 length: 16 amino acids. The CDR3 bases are TGTGCCAGCAGTTTAATTCGGGGGGCGCACACCGGGGAGCTGTTTTTT. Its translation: CASSLIRGAHTGELFF.

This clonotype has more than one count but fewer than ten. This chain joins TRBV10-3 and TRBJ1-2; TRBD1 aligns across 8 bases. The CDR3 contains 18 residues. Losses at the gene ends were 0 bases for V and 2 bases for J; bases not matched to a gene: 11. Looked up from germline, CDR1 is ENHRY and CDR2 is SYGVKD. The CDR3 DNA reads TGTGCCATCAGTGAGTCGGGTACAGGGGGAGGAGGAAACTATGGCTACACCTTC. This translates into CAISESGTGGGGNYGYTF.

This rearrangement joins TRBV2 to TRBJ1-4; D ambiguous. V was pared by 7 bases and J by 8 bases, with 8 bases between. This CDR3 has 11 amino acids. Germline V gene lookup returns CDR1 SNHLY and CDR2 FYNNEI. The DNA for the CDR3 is TGTGCCAGCACCAGGATCGAAAAACTGTTTTTT. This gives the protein CASTRIEKLFF.

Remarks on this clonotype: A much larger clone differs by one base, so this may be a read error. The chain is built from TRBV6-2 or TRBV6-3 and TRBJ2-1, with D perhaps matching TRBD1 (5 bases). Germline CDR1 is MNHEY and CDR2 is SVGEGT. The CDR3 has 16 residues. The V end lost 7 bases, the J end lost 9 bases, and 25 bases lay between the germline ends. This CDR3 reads CASINPRAIADIEQFF. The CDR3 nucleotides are TGTGCCAGCATTAACCCCAGGGCAATTGCGGACATTGAGCAGTTCTTC.

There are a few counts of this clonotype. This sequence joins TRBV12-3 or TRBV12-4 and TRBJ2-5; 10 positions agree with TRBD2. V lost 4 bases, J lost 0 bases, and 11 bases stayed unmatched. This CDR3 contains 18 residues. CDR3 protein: CASSWRWGSGGHQETQYF. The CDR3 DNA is TGTGCCAGCAGTTGGCGTTGGGGTAGCGGGGGGCACCAAGAGACCCAGTACTTC.

The CDR3 DNA sequence: TGTGCCAGCAGATCTTCCGGGACGAAAGCCAAAAACATTCAGTACTTC. Amino acid sequence: CASRSSGTKAKNIQYF. The V call is TRBV12-3 or TRBV12-4, the J call TRBJ2-4; D possibly matches TRBD1 or TRBD2 (5 bases each). This CDR3 contains 16 residues. The V gene lost 6 bases and the J gene lost 0 bases, with 15 bases spanning the gap.